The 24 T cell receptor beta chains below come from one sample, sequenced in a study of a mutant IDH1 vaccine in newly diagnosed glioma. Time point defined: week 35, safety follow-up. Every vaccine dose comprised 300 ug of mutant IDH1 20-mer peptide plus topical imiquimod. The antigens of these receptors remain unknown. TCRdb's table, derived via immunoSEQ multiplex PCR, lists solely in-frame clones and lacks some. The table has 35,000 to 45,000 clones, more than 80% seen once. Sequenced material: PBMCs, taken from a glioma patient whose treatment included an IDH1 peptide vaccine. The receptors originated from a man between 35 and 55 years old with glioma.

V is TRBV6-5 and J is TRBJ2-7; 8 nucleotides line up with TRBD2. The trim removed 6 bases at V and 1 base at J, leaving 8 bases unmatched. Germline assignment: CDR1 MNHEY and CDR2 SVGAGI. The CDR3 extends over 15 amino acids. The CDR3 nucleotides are TGTGCCAGCAGCTGGGGGGCTAGCGGGTCCTACGAGCAGTACTTC. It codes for CASSWGASGSYEQYF.

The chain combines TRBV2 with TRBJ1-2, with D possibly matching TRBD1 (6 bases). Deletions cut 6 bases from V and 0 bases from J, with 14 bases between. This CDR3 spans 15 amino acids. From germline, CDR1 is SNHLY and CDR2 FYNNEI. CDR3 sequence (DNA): TGTGCCAGCAGCCAGAACTCAGGGGCTAACTATGGCTACACCTTC. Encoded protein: CASSQNSGANYGYTF.

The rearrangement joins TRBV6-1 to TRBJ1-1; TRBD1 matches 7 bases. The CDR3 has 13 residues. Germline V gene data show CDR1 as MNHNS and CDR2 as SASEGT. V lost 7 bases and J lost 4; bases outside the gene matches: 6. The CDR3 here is CASIIPGGTEAFF. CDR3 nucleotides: TGTGCCAGCATAATTCCAGGGGGCACTGAAGCTTTCTTT.

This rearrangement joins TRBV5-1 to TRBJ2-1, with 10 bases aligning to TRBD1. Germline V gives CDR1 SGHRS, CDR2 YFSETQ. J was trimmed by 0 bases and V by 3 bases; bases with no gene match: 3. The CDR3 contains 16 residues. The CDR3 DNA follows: TGCGCCAGCAGCTCGGACAGGGGGAGCTCCTACAATGAGCAGTTCTTC. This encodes CASSSDRGSSYNEQFF.

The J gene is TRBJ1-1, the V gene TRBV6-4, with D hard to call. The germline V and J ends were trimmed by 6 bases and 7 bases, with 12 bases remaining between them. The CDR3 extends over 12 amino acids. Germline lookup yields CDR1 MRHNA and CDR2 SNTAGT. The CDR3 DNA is TGTGCCAGCAGGTCAGACTTGTATGAAGCTTTCTTT. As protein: CASRSDLYEAFF.

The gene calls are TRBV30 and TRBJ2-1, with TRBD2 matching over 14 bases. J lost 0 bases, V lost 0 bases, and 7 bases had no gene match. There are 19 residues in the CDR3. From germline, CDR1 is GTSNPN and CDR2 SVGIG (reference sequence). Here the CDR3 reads CAWSVSRTSGGSSYNEQFF. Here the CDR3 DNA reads TGTGCCTGGAGTGTATCCCGGACTAGCGGGGGGAGCTCCTACAATGAGCAGTTCTTC.

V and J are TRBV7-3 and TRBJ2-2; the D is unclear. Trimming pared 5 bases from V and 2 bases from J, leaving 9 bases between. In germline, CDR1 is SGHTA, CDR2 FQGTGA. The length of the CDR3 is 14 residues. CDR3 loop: CASSPRINTGELFF. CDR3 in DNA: TGTGCCAGCAGCCCTAGGATAAACACCGGGGAGCTGTTTTTT.

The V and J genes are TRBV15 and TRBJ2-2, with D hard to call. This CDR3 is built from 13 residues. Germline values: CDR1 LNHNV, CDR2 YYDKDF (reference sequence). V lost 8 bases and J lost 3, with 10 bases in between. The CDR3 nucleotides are TGTGCCACCTCCCCGGAAGACACCGGGGAGCTGTTTTTT. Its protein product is CATSPEDTGELFF.

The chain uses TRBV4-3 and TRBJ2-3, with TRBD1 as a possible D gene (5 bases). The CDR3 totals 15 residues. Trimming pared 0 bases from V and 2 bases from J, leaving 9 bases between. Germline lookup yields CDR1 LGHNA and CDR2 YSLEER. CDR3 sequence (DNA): TGCGCCAGCAGCCAAGAAAAAGGGGTCACAGATACGCAGTATTTT. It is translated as CASSQEKGVTDTQYF.

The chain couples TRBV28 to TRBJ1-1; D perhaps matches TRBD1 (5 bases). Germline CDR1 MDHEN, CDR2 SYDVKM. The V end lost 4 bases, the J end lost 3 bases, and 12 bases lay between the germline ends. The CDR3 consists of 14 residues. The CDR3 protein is CASSSRDHYTEAFF. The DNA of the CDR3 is TGTGCCAGCAGTTCCAGGGACCACTACACTGAAGCTTTCTTT.

The CDR3 DNA follows: TGCGCCAGCAGCCGGCTTAGACAGGGGGTGACCGGGGAGCTGTTTTTT. It encodes CASSRLRQGVTGELFF. This chain uses TRBV4-1 with TRBJ2-2; TRBD1 agrees at 9 bases. Germline V CDR1 and CDR2: MGHRA, YSYEKL. Trimming cost V 4 bases and J 5 bases; bases outside gene matches: 8. This CDR3 region has 16 residues.

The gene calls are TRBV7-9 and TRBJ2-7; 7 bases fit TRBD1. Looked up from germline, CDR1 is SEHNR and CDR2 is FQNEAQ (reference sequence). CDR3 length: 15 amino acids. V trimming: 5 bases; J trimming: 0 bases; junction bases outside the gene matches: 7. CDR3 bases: TGTGCCAGCAGCCCCCCCGGGGACAGCTCCTACGAGCAGTACGTC. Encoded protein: CASSPPGDSSYEQYV.

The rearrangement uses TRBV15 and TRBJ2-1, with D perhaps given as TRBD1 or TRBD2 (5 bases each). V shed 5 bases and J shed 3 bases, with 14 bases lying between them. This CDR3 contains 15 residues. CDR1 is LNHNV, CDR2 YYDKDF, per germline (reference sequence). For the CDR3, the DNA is TGTGCCACCAGCCGGGACGTGGATGGCTACAATGAGCAGTTCTTC. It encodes CATSRDVDGYNEQFF. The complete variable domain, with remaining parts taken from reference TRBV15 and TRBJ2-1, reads DAMVIQNPRYQVTQFGKPVTLSCSQTLNHNVMYWYQQKSSQAPKLLFHYYDKDFNNEADTPDNFQSRRPNTSFCFLDIRSPGLGDTAMYLCATSRDVDGYNEQFFGPGTRLTVL.

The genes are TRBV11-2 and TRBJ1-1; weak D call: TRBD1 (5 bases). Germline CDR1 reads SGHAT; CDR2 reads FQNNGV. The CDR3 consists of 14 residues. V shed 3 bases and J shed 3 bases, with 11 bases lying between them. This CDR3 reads CASSFRGSDTEAFF. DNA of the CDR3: TGTGCCAGCAGCTTCCGGGGGAGCGACACTGAAGCTTTCTTT.

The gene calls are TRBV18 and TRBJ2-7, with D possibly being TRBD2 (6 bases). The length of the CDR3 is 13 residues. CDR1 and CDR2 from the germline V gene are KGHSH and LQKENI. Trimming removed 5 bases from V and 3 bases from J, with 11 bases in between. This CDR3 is CASSGGTVYEQYF. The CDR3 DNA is TGTGCCAGCTCAGGAGGGACGGTCTACGAGCAGTACTTC.

CDR3 in amino acids: CASSIPKIGGYTF. CDR3 sequence (DNA): TGTGCCAGTAGTATTCCGAAAATCGGTGGCTACACCTTC. The chain is built from TRBV19 and TRBJ1-2, with D hard to call. Trimming stripped 3 bases from V and 7 bases from J, with 12 bases between. Per the germline V gene, CDR1 is LNHDA and CDR2 is SQIVND (reference sequence). This CDR3 contains 13 residues.

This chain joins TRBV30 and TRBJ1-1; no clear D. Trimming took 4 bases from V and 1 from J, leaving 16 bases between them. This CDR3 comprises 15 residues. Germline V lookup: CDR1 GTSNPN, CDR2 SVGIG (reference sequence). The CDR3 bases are TGTGCCTGGAATACCGGGAGCTCCACGAACACTGAAGCTTTCTTT. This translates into CAWNTGSSTNTEAFF.

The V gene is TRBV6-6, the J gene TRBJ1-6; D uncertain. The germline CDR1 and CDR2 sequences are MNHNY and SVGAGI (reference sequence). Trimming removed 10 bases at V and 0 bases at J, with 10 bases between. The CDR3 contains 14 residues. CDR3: CATQAGSYNSPLHF. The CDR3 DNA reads TGTGCCACCCAAGCGGGCTCCTATAATTCACCCCTCCACTTT.

The CDR3 region has the DNA TGCGCCAGCAGCTTGGTGCTAGCGGGGGCGTACAATGAGCAGTTCTTC. It is translated as CASSLVLAGAYNEQFF. The genes are TRBV5-1 and TRBJ2-1; 10 bases match TRBD2. Germline assignment: CDR1 SGHRS and CDR2 YFSETQ. V lost 0 bases and J lost 4; bases outside the gene matches: 4. The CDR3 sequence is 16 residues long.

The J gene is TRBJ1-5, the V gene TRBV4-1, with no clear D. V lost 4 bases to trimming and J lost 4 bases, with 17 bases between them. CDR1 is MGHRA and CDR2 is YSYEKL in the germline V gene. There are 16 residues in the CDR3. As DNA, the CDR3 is TGCGCCAGCAGCCCCCGTACAATCGTCGGAAATCAGCCCCAGCATTTT. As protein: CASSPRTIVGNQPQHF.

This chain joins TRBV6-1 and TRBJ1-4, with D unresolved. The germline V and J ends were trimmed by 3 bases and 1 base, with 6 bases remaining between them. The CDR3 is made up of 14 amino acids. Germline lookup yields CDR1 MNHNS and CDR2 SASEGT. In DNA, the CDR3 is TGTGCCAGCAGTGACCGGGGAACTAATGAAAAACTGTTTTTT. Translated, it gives CASSDRGTNEKLFF.

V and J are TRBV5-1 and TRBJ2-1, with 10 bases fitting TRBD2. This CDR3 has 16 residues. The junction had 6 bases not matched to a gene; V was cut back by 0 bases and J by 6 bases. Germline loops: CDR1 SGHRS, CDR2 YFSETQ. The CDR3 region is CASSLVVAGGGNEQFF. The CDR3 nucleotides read TGCGCCAGCAGCTTGGTGGTAGCGGGAGGAGGCAATGAGCAGTTCTTC.

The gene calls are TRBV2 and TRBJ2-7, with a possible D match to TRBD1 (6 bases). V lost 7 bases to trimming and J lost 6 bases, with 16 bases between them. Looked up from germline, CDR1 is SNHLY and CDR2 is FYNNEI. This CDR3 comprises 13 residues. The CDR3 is CASISGAAAEQYF. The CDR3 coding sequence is TGTGCCAGCATATCAGGGGCCGCCGCCGAGCAGTACTTC. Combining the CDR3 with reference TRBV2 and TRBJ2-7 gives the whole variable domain EPEVTQTPSHQVTQMGQEVILRCVPISNHLYFYWYRQILGQKVEFLVSFYNNEISEKSEIFDDQFSVERPDGSNFTLKIRSTKLEDSAMYFCASISGAAAEQYFGPGTRLTVT.

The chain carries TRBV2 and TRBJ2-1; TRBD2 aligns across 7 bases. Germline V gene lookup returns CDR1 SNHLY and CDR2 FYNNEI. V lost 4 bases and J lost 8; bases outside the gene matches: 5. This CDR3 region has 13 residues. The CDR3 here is CASSGGLVDEQFF. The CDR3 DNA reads TGTGCCAGCAGTGGCGGACTAGTAGATGAGCAGTTCTTC.